The entry that follows covers one T cell receptor (beta chain) sequence. This sample stems from a study of T cell changes during pregnancy in multiple sclerosis. Assay used: immunoSEQ multiplex PCR; TCRdb lists only in-frame clones, some missing. The table records approximately 74,000 clones, 85% to 95% of them present only once. CDR3 length: 16 residues. With 4 bases clipped from V and 2 bases from J, the junction kept 8 bases outside the gene matches. Germline CDR1 and CDR2: SGHAT and FQNNGV. This receptor was identified in a female donor with multiple sclerosis, enrolled in a pregnancy study. The specimen comprised peripheral blood, sampled before pregnancy. The chain employs TRBV11-2 and TRBJ2-1; 7 nucleotides match TRBD1. The CDR3 spells CASSSYGQDTYNEQFF. The CDR3 DNA follows: TGTGCCAGCAGCTCTTATGGACAGGATACCTACAATGAGCAGTTCTTC. Combining the CDR3 with reference TRBV11-2 and TRBJ2-1 gives the whole variable domain EAGVAQSPRYKIIEKRQSVAFWCNPISGHATLYWYQQILGQGPKLLIQFQNNGVVDDSQLPKDRFSAERLKGVDSTLKIQPAKLEDSAVYLCASSSYGQDTYNEQFFGPGTRLTVL.